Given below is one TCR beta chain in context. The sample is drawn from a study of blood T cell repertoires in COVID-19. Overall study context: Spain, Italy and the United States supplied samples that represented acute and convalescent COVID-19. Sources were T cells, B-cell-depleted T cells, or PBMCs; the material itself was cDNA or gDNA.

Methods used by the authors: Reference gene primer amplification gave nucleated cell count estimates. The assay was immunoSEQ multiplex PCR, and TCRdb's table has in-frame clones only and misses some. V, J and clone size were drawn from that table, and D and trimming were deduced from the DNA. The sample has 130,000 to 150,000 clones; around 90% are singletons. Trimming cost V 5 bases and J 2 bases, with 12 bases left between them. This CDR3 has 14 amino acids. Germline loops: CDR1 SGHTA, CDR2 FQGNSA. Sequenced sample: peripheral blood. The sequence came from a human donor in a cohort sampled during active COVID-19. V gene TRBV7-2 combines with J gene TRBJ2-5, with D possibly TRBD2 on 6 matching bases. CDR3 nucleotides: TGTGCCAGCAGCCTGCCGGGAGCTCAAGAGACCCAGTACTTC. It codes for CASSLPGAQETQYF. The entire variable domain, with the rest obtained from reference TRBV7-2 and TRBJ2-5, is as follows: GAGVSQSPSNKVTEKGKDVELRCDPISGHTALYWYRQSLGQGLEFLIYFQGNSAPDKSGLPSDRFSAERTGGSVSTLTIQRTQQEDSAVYLCASSLPGAQETQYFGPGTRLLVL.